The 3 T cell receptor beta chains given below trace back to one sample, sequenced in a study of blood T cell repertoires in COVID-19. Here immunoSEQ multiplex PCR was the method, and the copy in TCRdb shows in-frame clones only, minus some. Among about 160,000 clones listed, approximately 85% were seen once. Sequencing input: peripheral blood. Receptors originate from a woman between 50 and 59 years old with COVID-19, enrolled during active disease.

The rearrangement links TRBV10-1 to TRBJ2-3; D uncertain. This CDR3 has 14 amino acids. Germline lookup yields CDR1 WNHNN and CDR2 SYGVQD (reference sequence). V gave up 2 bases and J gave up 4 bases, with 10 bases separating them. CDR3 in DNA: TGCGCCAGCAGTGAGGGGCCGACGGCAGATACGCAGTATTTT. Its translation is CASSEGPTADTQYF.

V gene TRBV11-2 combines with J gene TRBJ2-3; D gene unclear. The CDR3 is 12 residues long. From germline, CDR1 is SGHAT and CDR2 FQNNGV. V lost 0 bases and J 6 bases, leaving 4 bases between the germline ends. Here the CDR3 DNA reads TGTGCCAGCAGCTTAGAATCGGATACGCAGTATTTT. It is translated as CASSLESDTQYF.

V is TRBV10-3 and J is TRBJ2-2, with D tentatively TRBD2 (5 bases). This CDR3 region has 14 residues. Looked up from germline, CDR1 is ENHRY and CDR2 is SYGVKD. V was trimmed by 4 bases and J by 4 bases, leaving 10 bases between them. The DNA for the CDR3 is TGTGCCATCAGTGTCTCGGAGGTCACCGGGGAGCTGTTTTTT. Translation: CAISVSEVTGELFF.